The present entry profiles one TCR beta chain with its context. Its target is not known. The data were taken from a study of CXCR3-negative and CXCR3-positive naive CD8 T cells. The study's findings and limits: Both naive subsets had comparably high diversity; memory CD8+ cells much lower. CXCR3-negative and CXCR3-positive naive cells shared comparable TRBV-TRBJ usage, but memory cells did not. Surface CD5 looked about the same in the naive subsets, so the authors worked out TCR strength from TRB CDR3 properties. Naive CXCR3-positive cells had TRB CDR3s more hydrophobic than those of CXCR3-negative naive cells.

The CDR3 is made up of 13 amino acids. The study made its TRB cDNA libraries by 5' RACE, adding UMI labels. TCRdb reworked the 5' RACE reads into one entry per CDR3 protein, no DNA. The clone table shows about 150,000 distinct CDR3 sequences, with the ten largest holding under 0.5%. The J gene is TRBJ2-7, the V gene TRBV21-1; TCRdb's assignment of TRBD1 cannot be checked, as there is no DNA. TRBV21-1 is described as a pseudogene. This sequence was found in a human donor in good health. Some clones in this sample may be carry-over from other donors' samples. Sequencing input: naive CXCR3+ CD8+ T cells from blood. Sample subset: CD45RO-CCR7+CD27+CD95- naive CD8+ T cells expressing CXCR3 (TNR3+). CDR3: CASPSRGSYEQYF.